In its sample, the clone carrying this T cell receptor (beta chain) was seen a few times. The sample is drawn from a study of cytotoxic CD8 clonotypes in ibrutinib-treated CLL. TCRdb's table, derived via immunoSEQ multiplex PCR, lists solely in-frame clones and lacks some. The data hold almost 250,000 clones, with about three quarters observed a single time. CDR1 and CDR2 from the germline V gene are DFQATT and SNEGSKA (reference sequence). This CDR3 region has 11 residues. The V and J ends lost 3 bases and 8 bases respectively, with 10 bases between them. This clonotype originated in a human donor with chronic lymphocytic leukemia. Specimen: PBMCs, collected after 24 months of ibrutinib treatment. The genes are TRBV20-1 and TRBJ1-2, with D hard to call. The CDR3 spells CSARPLGGYTF. CDR3 nucleotide sequence: TGCAGTGCTAGGCCGTTGGGGGGCTACACCTTC.